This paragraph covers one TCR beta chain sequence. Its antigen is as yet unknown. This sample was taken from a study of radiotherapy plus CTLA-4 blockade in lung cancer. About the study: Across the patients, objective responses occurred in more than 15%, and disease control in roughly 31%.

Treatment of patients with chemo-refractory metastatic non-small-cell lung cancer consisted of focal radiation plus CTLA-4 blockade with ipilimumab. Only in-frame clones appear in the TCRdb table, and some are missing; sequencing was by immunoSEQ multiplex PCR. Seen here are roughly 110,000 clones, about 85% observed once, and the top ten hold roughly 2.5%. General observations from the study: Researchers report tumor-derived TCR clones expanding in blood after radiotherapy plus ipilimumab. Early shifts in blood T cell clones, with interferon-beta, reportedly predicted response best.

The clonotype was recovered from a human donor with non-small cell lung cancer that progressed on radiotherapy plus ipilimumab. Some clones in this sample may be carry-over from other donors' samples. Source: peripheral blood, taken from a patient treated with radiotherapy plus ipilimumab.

CDR3 bases: TGTGCCAGCAGCCCCAGGGGGCAGGAGACCCAGTACTTC. It is translated as CASSPRGQETQYF. This chain connects TRBV7-3 to TRBJ2-5; 8 bases fit TRBD1. Per germline, CDR1 SGHTA and CDR2 FQGTGA. The CDR3 runs to 13 residues. V was pared by 5 bases and J by 5 bases, with 4 bases of the junction left unmatched.